Each of the 26 T cell receptor beta chains below was sequenced from the same sample in a study of cytomegalovirus exposure and HLA in healthy donors. This PCR relied on a set of 60 Vbeta primers and 13 Jbeta primers. The table came from immunoSEQ multiplex PCR; TCRdb's copy has only in-frame clones and leaves some out. The repertoire holds 75,000 to 90,000 clones, with around 85% as singletons. The sequenced sample was PBMCs. The receptors shown here come from a middle-aged man in good health and CMV-seropositive.

This sequence joins TRBV7-2 and TRBJ2-1, with D possibly being TRBD2 (5 bases). The V gene lost 3 bases and the J gene lost 7 bases, with 16 bases spanning the gap. CDR3 length equals 15 residues. Per germline, CDR1 SGHTA and CDR2 FQGNSA. In nucleotides, the CDR3 is TGTGCCAGCAGCTTGAGAGTCCTACTAGAGAATGAGCAGTTCTTC. Translating it yields CASSLRVLLENEQFF.

The rearrangement links TRBV4-1 to TRBJ2-7; D gene uncertain. The CDR3 loop spans 14 amino acids. From germline, CDR1 is MGHRA and CDR2 YSYEKL. The ends were cut back, 1 base at V and 0 bases at J, with 7 bases in the middle. In nucleotides, the CDR3 is TGCGCCAGCAGCCAAGCGAGCGCCTCCTACGAGCAGTACTTC. The encoded protein is CASSQASASYEQYF.

The chain employs TRBV5-1 and TRBJ1-1; the D gene is possibly TRBD1 (6 bases). Germline V gene sequence: CDR1 SGHRS, CDR2 YFSETQ. Trimming cost V 3 bases and J 4 bases, with 19 bases left between them. The CDR3 consists of 16 residues. The CDR3 region has the DNA TGCGCCAGCAGCTCAAGACAGGCATCTACATCCACTGAAGCTTTCTTT. The encoded protein is CASSSRQASTSTEAFF.

The chain links TRBV6-1 to TRBJ2-3, with 10 bases matching TRBD2. Per the germline V gene, CDR1 is MNHNS and CDR2 is SASEGT. Germline trimming cut 6 bases from V and 7 bases from J; bases unmatched to any gene: 4. This CDR3 is built from 13 residues. The chain's CDR3 is CASRTSGTYTQYF. The CDR3 coding sequence is TGTGCCAGCAGAACTAGCGGGACCTATACGCAGTATTTT.

J is TRBJ1-2 and V is TRBV30; possibly TRBD1 for D (6 bases). Germline loops: CDR1 GTSNPN, CDR2 SVGIG (reference sequence). This CDR3 spans 14 amino acids. Trimming left V 1 base short and J 6 bases short, with 15 bases between. The CDR3 sequence: CAWSADSTRHGYTF. The CDR3 DNA reads TGTGCCTGGAGTGCGGACAGTACTCGACATGGCTACACCTTC. Variable domain in full (rest from reference TRBV30 and TRBJ1-2): SQTIHQWPATLVQPVGSPLSLECTVEGTSNPNLYWYRQAAGRGLQLLFYSVGIGQISSEVPQNLSASRPQDRQFILSSKKLLLSDSGFYLCAWSADSTRHGYTFGSGTRLTVV.

The V and J genes are TRBV5-1 and TRBJ2-3; D ambiguous. The CDR3 is 12 residues long. Per the germline V gene, CDR1 is SGHRS and CDR2 is YFSETQ. V lost 1 base, J lost 10 bases, and 10 bases lay in between. Here the CDR3 DNA reads TGCGCCAGCAGCTTGAGGAGTGGTCCGCAGTATTTT. The encoded protein is CASSLRSGPQYF.

This chain uses TRBV2 with TRBJ2-5, with 7 bases that match TRBD1. CDR1 is SNHLY, CDR2 FYNNEI, per germline. Unmatched junction bases numbered 14, after V lost 7 bases and J lost 3 bases. The CDR3 length is 16 residues. The CDR3 sequence is CASKHSRDSYKETQYF. CDR3 nucleotides: TGTGCCAGCAAACACTCCCGGGACAGCTATAAAGAGACCCAGTACTTC.

The rearrangement joins TRBV25-1 to TRBJ2-7, with 8 bases matching TRBD1. The V and J ends lost 5 bases and 1 base, in that order; junction bases with no gene match: 4. CDR1 and CDR2 (germline): MGHDK, SYGVNS. This CDR3 comprises 14 residues. This chain's CDR3 is CASSWQGASYEQYF. The DNA of the CDR3 is TGTGCCAGCAGTTGGCAGGGGGCGTCCTACGAGCAGTACTTC.

The V and J genes are TRBV10-2 and TRBJ2-3; TRBD1 agrees at 9 bases. CDR3 length: 14 residues. V lost 10 bases, J lost 3 bases, and 8 bases stayed unmatched. CDR1 WSHSY and CDR2 SAAADI come from the germline V gene. The CDR3 is CATWDREGTDTQYF. DNA of the CDR3: TGCGCCACGTGGGACAGGGAGGGAACAGATACGCAGTATTTT.

This chain links TRBV19 with TRBJ2-3; TRBD2 agrees at 9 bases. Looked up from germline, CDR1 is LNHDA and CDR2 is SQIVND (reference sequence). The CDR3 runs 16 residues. The junction had 10 bases not matched to a gene; V was cut back by 6 bases and J by 3 bases. DNA for the CDR3: TGTGCCAGTAGGGCAGTCGGGACTAGCAGTACAGATACGCAGTATTTT. Protein: CASRAVGTSSTDTQYF. The whole variable domain, remainder taken from reference TRBV19 and TRBJ2-3, is DGGITQSPKYLFRKEGQNVTLSCEQNLNHDAMYWYRQDPGQGLRLIYYSQIVNDFQKGDIAEGYSVSREKKESFPLTVTSAQKNPTAFYLCASRAVGTSSTDTQYFGPGTRLTVL.

The chain employs TRBV28 and TRBJ2-1; TRBD1 might be the D (6 bases). Trimming took 6 bases from V and 6 from J, leaving 18 bases between them. Germline loops: CDR1 MDHEN, CDR2 SYDVKM. CDR3 length: 15 amino acids. The CDR3 reads CASSPQGTRGNEQFF. Written as DNA, the CDR3 is TGTGCCAGCAGCCCACAGGGAACCAGAGGCAATGAGCAGTTCTTC.

The chain recombines TRBV6-5 with TRBJ2-7, with TRBD2 as a possible D gene (6 bases). The CDR3 is 14 amino acids. Trimming left V 0 bases short and J 1 base short, with 7 bases between. CDR1 and CDR2 (germline): MNHEY, SVGAGI. The CDR3 sequence is CASSYSGTSYEQYF. The CDR3 DNA reads as TGTGCCAGCAGTTACTCGGGGACTTCCTACGAGCAGTACTTC.

A single count supports this clone. The V call is TRBV6-5, the J call TRBJ2-6; no firm D call. The CDR3 has 13 residues. Looked up from germline, CDR1 is MNHEY and CDR2 is SVGAGI. The germline V and J ends were trimmed by 6 bases and 4 bases, with 7 bases remaining between them. This CDR3 is CASSPMGANVLTF. As DNA, the CDR3 is TGTGCCAGCAGCCCTATGGGGGCCAACGTCCTGACTTTC.

This chain connects TRBV7-9 to TRBJ1-2, with 10 nucleotides matching TRBD1. Germline V CDR1 and CDR2: SEHNR, FQNEAQ (reference sequence). Trimming cost V 4 bases and J 3 bases; bases outside gene matches: 5. This CDR3 has 15 amino acids. The CDR3 region is CASSSWDRGYYGYTF. CDR3 coding DNA: TGTGCCAGCAGCTCGTGGGACAGGGGATACTATGGCTACACCTTC.

This clone came up a few times. CDR3 bases: TGTGCCAGCAGTGAAAAGGCGGGAGGAGGGCCGGGTGAGCAGTACTTC. It is translated as CASSEKAGGGPGEQYF. The V gene is TRBV6-1, the J gene TRBJ2-7, with 8 bases that match TRBD2. V shed 2 bases and J 7 bases; nucleotides not matched to a gene: 13. Per the germline V gene, CDR1 is MNHNS and CDR2 is SASEGT. The CDR3 runs to 16 residues.

There are a few counts of this clone. The chain couples TRBV29-1 to TRBJ1-1; 8 bases line up with TRBD1. V lost 5 bases and J lost 3; bases outside the gene matches: 11. CDR3 length: 15 residues. The germline V gene encodes CDR1 SQVTM and CDR2 ANQGSEA. The CDR3 spells CSVTLQGARDTEAFF. The CDR3 nucleotides are TGCAGCGTTACACTCCAGGGGGCGAGGGACACTGAAGCTTTCTTT.

The genes are TRBV29-1 and TRBJ1-2; D remains unclear. The V end lost 3 bases, the J end lost 3 bases, and 14 bases lay between the germline ends. CDR1 is SQVTM and CDR2 is ANQGSEA in the germline V gene. The CDR3 covers 14 residues. The CDR3 spells CSVERIPLHYGYTF. DNA for the CDR3: TGCAGCGTTGAGCGGATTCCCCTACACTATGGCTACACCTTC.

This chain links TRBV6-1 with TRBJ1-2, with 7 nucleotides matching TRBD1. The CDR3 extends over 14 amino acids. Trimming at V came to 1 base and at J to 7 bases, leaving 6 bases not matched to a gene. Germline values: CDR1 MNHNS, CDR2 SASEGT. CDR3 in DNA: TGTGCCAGCAGTGAAGATAGGGGGCGGAGTGGCTACACCTTC. Translation: CASSEDRGRSGYTF.

The rearrangement uses TRBV10-3 and TRBJ2-7; TRBD2 is a possible D gene (5 bases). The V and J ends lost 5 bases and 2 bases respectively, with 7 bases between them. Germline V gene sequence: CDR1 ENHRY, CDR2 SYGVKD. CDR3 length: 12 amino acids. CDR3 region: CAISSGAYEQYF. The DNA of the CDR3 is TGTGCCATCAGTTCCGGGGCCTACGAGCAGTACTTC.

V is TRBV11-2 and J is TRBJ2-7; D gene uncertain. CDR3 length: 14 residues. Germline V lookup: CDR1 SGHAT, CDR2 FQNNGV. V lost 0 bases and J 3 bases, leaving 9 bases between the germline ends. CDR3 region: CASSLEAGFYEQYF. CDR3 sequence (DNA): TGTGCCAGCAGCTTAGAAGCAGGTTTCTACGAGCAGTACTTC.

The gene calls are TRBV28 and TRBJ1-2, with 7 bases identical to TRBD1. V shed 6 bases and J 5 bases; nucleotides not matched to a gene: 6. The CDR3 runs 13 residues. Germline V gene data show CDR1 as MDHEN and CDR2 as SYDVKM. The CDR3 nucleotides are TGTGCCAGCAGGAGACAGGGCGGATATGGCTACACCTTC. It yields the protein CASRRQGGYGYTF.

The gene calls are TRBV7-3 and TRBJ1-1; 8 positions agree with TRBD1. V was pared by 5 bases and J by 5 bases, with 10 bases of the junction left unmatched. The CDR3 sequence is 15 residues long. Germline V gene sequence: CDR1 SGHTA, CDR2 FQGTGA. The CDR3 spells CASSPQGAGKTEAFF. For the CDR3, the DNA is TGTGCCAGCAGCCCCCAGGGGGCGGGTAAAACTGAAGCTTTCTTT.

V gene TRBV28 combines with J gene TRBJ1-2; 10 nucleotides line up with TRBD1. The V segment lost 5 bases and the J segment 4 bases; nucleotides outside the gene matches: 4. Germline V gene lookup returns CDR1 MDHEN and CDR2 SYDVKM. The CDR3 contains 14 residues. The CDR3 loop reads CASSPGDRGYGYTF. The CDR3 DNA follows: TGTGCCAGCAGTCCCGGGGACAGGGGCTATGGCTACACCTTC.

V is TRBV7-9 and J is TRBJ2-1, with 8 positions matching TRBD2. The trim removed 0 bases at V and 4 bases at J, leaving 11 bases unmatched. Looked up from germline, CDR1 is SEHNR and CDR2 is FQNEAQ (reference sequence). The CDR3 spans 18 residues. The CDR3 protein is CASSLAQASGSSYNEQFF. The CDR3 DNA sequence: TGTGCCAGCAGCTTAGCGCAGGCTAGCGGGTCTAGTTACAATGAGCAGTTCTTC.

This clone was observed a single time. One end of the junction fails to match germline, which may point to a read error. The chain uses TRBV7-9 and TRBJ1-4, with 11 bases identical to TRBD1. CDR3 length equals 17 residues. CDR1 is SEHNR and CDR2 is FQNEAQ in the germline V gene (reference sequence). CDR3 residues: CSSSPGTGGLSNEKLFF. DNA for the CDR3: TGTTCCAGCAGCCCCGGGACAGGGGGTTTGTCTAATGAAAAACTGTTTTTT.

This clone occurred once. V gene TRBV11-3 combines with J gene TRBJ2-7; 8 bases match TRBD2. V gave up 1 base and J gave up 3 bases; unmatched junction bases: 14. The V gene's germline CDR1 is SGHNT and CDR2 YENEEA. The CDR3 contains 18 residues. The CDR3 reads CASSLASGKRGGLYEQYF. CDR3 DNA: TGTGCCAGCAGCTTAGCTAGTGGAAAACGGGGGGGACTCTACGAGCAGTACTTC.